The 14 T cell receptor beta chains below were found in one sample sequenced in a study of cytomegalovirus exposure and HLA in healthy donors. Both 60 Vbeta primers and 13 Jbeta primers went into the PCR. Some clones are missing from TCRdb's copy, which holds only in-frame ones; the method was immunoSEQ multiplex PCR. The table has about 180,000 clones, roughly 83% seen once; the top ten hold around 0.37%. The sample was PBMCs. Every receptor here comes from a boy between 2 and 15 years old in good health and CMV-seronegative.

J is TRBJ2-3 and V is TRBV5-1; TRBD2 matches at 9 bases. This CDR3 spans 19 amino acids. Germline lookup yields CDR1 SGHRS and CDR2 YFSETQ. After removal of 1 base from V and 2 bases from J, the junction contained 14 bases not matched to a gene. The CDR3 protein is CASSLSLEMTSGATDTQYF. The CDR3 DNA reads as TGCGCCAGCAGCTTGTCCCTAGAAATGACTAGCGGAGCCACAGATACGCAGTATTTT.

J is TRBJ2-1 and V is TRBV12-2; the listed D gene, TRBD1, was not tested against the DNA. TRBV12-2 represents a pseudogene. CDR3 length: 16 amino acids. CDR3 residues: CASLIQGAVGYNEQFF. CDR3 nucleotides: TGTGCAAGTCTCATACAGGGGGCGGTCGGCTACAATGAGCAGTTCTTC.

This clone occurred a few times. This chain links TRBV6-1 with TRBJ1-5; 8 bases line up with TRBD1. The CDR3 totals 15 residues. V shed 3 bases and J 7 bases; nucleotides not matched to a gene: 8. Per germline, CDR1 MNHNS and CDR2 SASEGT. The CDR3 here is CASSEGPGGDQPQHF. The CDR3 DNA sequence: TGTGCCAGCAGTGAGGGGCCAGGGGGCGACCAGCCCCAGCATTTT.

V and J are TRBV5-1 and TRBJ2-3; 9 nucleotides match TRBD2. This CDR3 is built from 14 residues. After removal of 6 bases from V and 3 bases from J, the junction contained 5 bases not matched to a gene. CDR1 is SGHRS, CDR2 YFSETQ, per germline. CDR3: CASNAGGPTDTQYF. CDR3 sequence (DNA): TGCGCCAGCAATGCGGGAGGGCCGACAGATACGCAGTATTTT.

The chain employs TRBV5-4 and TRBJ1-1; possible D gene TRBD1, 6 bases. The CDR3 spans 15 residues. Per germline, CDR1 SGHNT and CDR2 YYREEE (reference sequence). The V end lost 5 bases, the J end lost 4 bases, and 18 bases lay between the germline ends. The CDR3 loop reads CASSLPPGGPTEAFF. The CDR3 coding sequence is TGTGCCAGCAGTTTACCCCCGGGGGGCCCCACTGAAGCTTTCTTT.

The chain couples TRBV27 to TRBJ2-7, with D hard to call. The CDR3 spans 14 residues. Trimming left V 3 bases short and J 0 bases short, with 9 bases between. CDR1 and CDR2 from the germline V gene are MNHEY and SMNVEV (reference sequence). In DNA, the CDR3 is TGTGCCAGCAGTTTCTCCAGCGACTCCTACGAGCAGTACTTC. It encodes CASSFSSDSYEQYF.

This chain uses TRBV19 with TRBJ2-1, with 7 bases fitting TRBD1. The germline gives CDR1 LNHDA, CDR2 SQIVND (reference sequence). J lost 4 bases, V lost 5 bases, and 8 bases had no gene match. This CDR3 region has 15 residues. CDR3 loop: CASSRDKQGYNEQFF. The CDR3 DNA follows: TGTGCCAGTAGTCGGGACAAACAGGGGTACAATGAGCAGTTCTTC.

In this sample, this clone turned up once. This chain joins TRBV9 and TRBJ1-4, with 10 nucleotides matching TRBD1. The CDR3 covers 15 residues. Germline V CDR1 and CDR2: SGDLS, YYNGEE. V dropped 3 bases and J dropped 4; count of bases not matched to a gene: 3. DNA of the CDR3: TGTGCCAGCAGCGATCGGACAGGGGGTAATGAAAAACTGTTTTTT. This codes for CASSDRTGGNEKLFF.

The V and J genes are TRBV6-1 and TRBJ1-2; TRBD1 matches at 10 bases. V was clipped by 5 bases and J by 8 bases; unmatched bases: 8. From germline, CDR1 is MNHNS and CDR2 SASEGT. This CDR3 contains 14 residues. CDR3 bases: TGTGCCAGCAGTACCCGACAGGGGGCGGGCGGCTACACCTTC. Amino acids: CASSTRQGAGGYTF.

The chain recombines TRBV2 with TRBJ2-7, with TRBD2 matching over 12 bases. The CDR3 is 13 amino acids. V lost 5 bases, J lost 4 bases, and 0 bases stayed unmatched. Per the germline V gene, CDR1 is SNHLY and CDR2 is FYNNEI. CDR3 bases: TGTGCCAGCAGTCTAGCGGGGGGGTACGAGCAGTACTTC. Translated: CASSLAGGYEQYF.

The chain recombines TRBV9 with TRBJ2-2; a possible D gene is TRBD1 (5 bases). This CDR3 is built from 17 residues. Trimming cost V 1 base and J 4 bases, with 17 bases left between them. CDR1 SGDLS and CDR2 YYNGEE come from the germline V gene. The DNA for the CDR3 is TGTGCCAGCAGCGTAAGGGGTTCTTTAGGCGGCACCGGGGAGCTGTTTTTT. Translated, it gives CASSVRGSLGGTGELFF.

This chain links TRBV28 with TRBJ2-7; D perhaps matches TRBD2 (5 bases). V gave up 5 bases and J gave up 0 bases, with 17 bases separating them. The CDR3 length is 16 residues. Germline V gives CDR1 MDHEN, CDR2 SYDVKM. The CDR3 nucleotides are TGTGCCAGCAGTCTGAAGGCTAGCTGGAGCTCCTACGAGCAGTACTTC. It specifies CASSLKASWSSYEQYF.

This clone is a singleton in its sample. J is TRBJ2-3 and V is TRBV2; 12 bases agree with TRBD2. Trimming took 2 bases from V and 5 from J; bases not matched to a gene: 8. CDR1 is SNHLY, CDR2 FYNNEI, per germline. This CDR3 contains 17 residues. This CDR3 is CASSESASGRAQDTQYF. As DNA, the CDR3 is TGTGCCAGCAGTGAATCGGCTAGCGGGAGGGCCCAAGATACGCAGTATTTT.

The rearrangement joins TRBV10-3 to TRBJ2-7; 8 nucleotides match TRBD1. This CDR3 spans 16 amino acids. Germline values: CDR1 ENHRY, CDR2 SYGVKD. V shed 2 bases and J 7 bases; nucleotides not matched to a gene: 13. CDR3: CAISEGWGQELGEQYF. The CDR3 coding sequence is TGTGCCATCAGTGAGGGTTGGGGACAGGAGTTGGGAGAGCAGTACTTC.